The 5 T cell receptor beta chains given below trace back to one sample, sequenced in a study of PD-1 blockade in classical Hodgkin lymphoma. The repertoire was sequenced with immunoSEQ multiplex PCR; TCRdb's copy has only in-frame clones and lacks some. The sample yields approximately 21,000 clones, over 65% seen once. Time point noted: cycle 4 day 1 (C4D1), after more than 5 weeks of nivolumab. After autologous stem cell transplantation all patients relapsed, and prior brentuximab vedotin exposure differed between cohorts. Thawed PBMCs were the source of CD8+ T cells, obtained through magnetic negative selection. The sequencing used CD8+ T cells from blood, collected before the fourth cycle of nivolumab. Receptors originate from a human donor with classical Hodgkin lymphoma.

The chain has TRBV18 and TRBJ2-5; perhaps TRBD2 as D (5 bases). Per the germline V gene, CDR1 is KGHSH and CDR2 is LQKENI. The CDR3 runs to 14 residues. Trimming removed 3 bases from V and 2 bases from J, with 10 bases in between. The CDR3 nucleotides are TGTGCCAGCTCACCGGAGGACGGTCAAGAGACCCAGTACTTC. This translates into CASSPEDGQETQYF.

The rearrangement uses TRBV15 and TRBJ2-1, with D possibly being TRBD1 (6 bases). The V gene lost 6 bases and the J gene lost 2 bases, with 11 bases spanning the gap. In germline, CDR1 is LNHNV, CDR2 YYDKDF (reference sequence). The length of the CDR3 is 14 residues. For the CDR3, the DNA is TGTGCCACCAGGGACAGTTCAACCTACAATGAGCAGTTCTTC. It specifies CATRDSSTYNEQFF.

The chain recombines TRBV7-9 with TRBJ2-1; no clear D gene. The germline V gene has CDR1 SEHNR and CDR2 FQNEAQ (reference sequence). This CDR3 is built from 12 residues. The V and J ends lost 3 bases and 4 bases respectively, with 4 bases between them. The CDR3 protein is CASSLDYNEQFF. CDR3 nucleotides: TGTGCCAGCAGCTTGGATTACAATGAGCAGTTCTTC.

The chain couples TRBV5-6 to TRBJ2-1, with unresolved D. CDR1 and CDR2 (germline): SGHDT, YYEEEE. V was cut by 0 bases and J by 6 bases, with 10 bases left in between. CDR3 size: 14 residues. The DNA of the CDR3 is TGTGCCAGCAGCTTGGTGGGCTCCCTCAATGAGCAGTTCTTC. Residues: CASSLVGSLNEQFF.

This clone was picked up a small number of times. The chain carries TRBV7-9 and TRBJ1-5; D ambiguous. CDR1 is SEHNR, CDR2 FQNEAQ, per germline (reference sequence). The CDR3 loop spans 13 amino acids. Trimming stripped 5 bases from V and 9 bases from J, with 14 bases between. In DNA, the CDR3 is TGTGCCAGCAGCACGGACCGGTTTGGGCCCCAGCATTTT. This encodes CASSTDRFGPQHF.